Shown below are 12 T cell receptor beta chains from a single sample sequenced in a study of blood T cell repertoires in COVID-19. The assay was immunoSEQ multiplex PCR, and TCRdb's table has in-frame clones only and misses some. The sample has 300,000 to 350,000 clones; 70% to 90% are singletons. Sequenced: PBMCs or T cells enriched from blood (not recorded which). The source is a man in his thirties or forties who had recovered from COVID-19.

The V and J genes are TRBV9 and TRBJ1-2, with TRBD1 matching 7 bases. The CDR3 has 13 residues. The germline V gene has CDR1 SGDLS and CDR2 YYNGEE. The V segment lost 3 bases and the J segment 8 bases; nucleotides outside the gene matches: 7. The CDR3 nucleotides read TGTGCCAGCAGCGGCGACAGGGAAGGCGGCTACACCTTC. It encodes CASSGDREGGYTF.

This clone was counted once. This sequence joins TRBV27 and TRBJ1-1, with a weak D call TRBD1 (6 bases). Trimming stripped 5 bases from V and 11 bases from J, with 21 bases between. Germline V gene sequence: CDR1 MNHEY, CDR2 SMNVEV (reference sequence). The CDR3 consists of 14 residues. CDR3 loop: CASSRESRGGKAFF. The CDR3, as DNA: TGTGCCAGCAGTCGAGAATCACGGGGGGGCAAGGCTTTCTTT.

This clone was seen just once. This chain joins TRBV3-1 (or the pseudogene TRBV3-2) and TRBJ2-5; 9 nucleotides line up with TRBD1. This CDR3 has 14 residues. Looked up from germline, CDR1 is LGHDT and CDR2 is YNNKEL (reference sequence). V shed 2 bases and J 13 bases; nucleotides not matched to a gene: 11. The CDR3: CASSQTRTGANRYF. The CDR3 DNA is TGTGCCAGCAGCCAAACACGGACAGGGGCAAATCGGTACTTC.

This clone was seen a single time. The chain has TRBV5-6 and TRBJ2-3, with 11 bases fitting TRBD1. In germline, CDR1 is SGHDT, CDR2 YYEEEE. After removal of 4 bases from V and 6 bases from J, the junction contained 13 bases not matched to a gene. The CDR3 is 17 residues long. CDR3 in amino acids: CASSVHLGQGVSDTQYF. CDR3 in DNA: TGTGCCAGCAGCGTGCATTTGGGACAGGGGGTCTCGGATACGCAGTATTTT.

The chain uses TRBV5-1 and TRBJ2-1, with TRBD2 as a possible D gene (6 bases). The germline V and J ends were trimmed by 5 bases and 1 base, with 13 bases remaining between them. CDR1 SGHRS and CDR2 YFSETQ come from the germline V gene. This CDR3 comprises 15 residues. The CDR3 loop is CASSYLAVSYNEQFF. DNA of the CDR3: TGCGCCAGCAGTTATTTAGCGGTGTCCTACAATGAGCAGTTCTTC. The full variable domain, completed using reference TRBV5-1 and TRBJ2-1, is KAGVTQTPRYLIKTRGQQVTLSCSPISGHRSVSWYQQTPGQGLQFLFEYFSETQRNKGNFPGRFSGRQFSNSRSEMNVSTLELGDSALYLCASSYLAVSYNEQFFGPGTRLTVL.

The chain uses TRBV6-2 or TRBV6-3 and TRBJ2-3; 11 bases fit TRBD2. CDR3 length: 17 amino acids. CDR1 MNHEY and CDR2 SVGEGT come from the germline V gene. Losses at the gene ends were 0 bases for V and 1 base for J; bases not matched to a gene: 3. The CDR3 coding sequence is TGTGCCAGCAGTTACTCAATAGCGGGGGGGGGCACAGATACGCAGTATTTT. Its translation is CASSYSIAGGGTDTQYF.

The chain carries TRBV30 and TRBJ2-7, with D maybe TRBD2 (6 bases). The germline V gene encodes CDR1 GTSNPN and CDR2 SVGIG (reference sequence). V shed 4 bases and J shed 9 bases, with 16 bases lying between them. The CDR3 runs 12 residues. The CDR3 here is CAWNPGRGGQYF. CDR3 coding DNA: TGTGCCTGGAACCCGGGGCGGGGAGGGCAGTACTTC. Using reference TRBV30 and TRBJ2-7 for the parts outside the CDR3, the full variable domain is SQTIHQWPATLVQPVGSPLSLECTVEGTSNPNLYWYRQAAGRGLQLLFYSVGIGQISSEVPQNLSASRPQDRQFILSSKKLLLSDSGFYLCAWNPGRGGQYFGPGTRLTVT.

The chain links TRBV18 to TRBJ1-2; D gene unclear. Germline V CDR1 and CDR2: KGHSH, LQKENI. Trimming took 2 bases from V and 4 from J, leaving 11 bases between them. CDR3 length equals 14 residues. CDR3 coding DNA: TGTGCCAGCTCACCAGGGAGCGCCTTCTATGGCTACACCTTC. Translation: CASSPGSAFYGYTF.

This clone has a handful of counts. The gene calls are TRBV10-3 and TRBJ1-2; D is ambiguous. With 7 bases removed from V and 5 bases from J, the gap between germline ends came to 14 bases. Germline assignment: CDR1 ENHRY and CDR2 SYGVKD. The length of the CDR3 is 13 residues. The CDR3 loop is CAITPAIAYGYTF. The CDR3 DNA reads as TGTGCCATCACCCCCGCTATCGCGTATGGCTACACCTTC.

The CDR3 region has the DNA TGTGCCAGTAGTAATAAGGGGACTGAAGCTTTCTTT. This encodes CASSNKGTEAFF. The chain links TRBV19 to TRBJ1-1, with a possible D match to TRBD1 (5 bases). Per the germline V gene, CDR1 is LNHDA and CDR2 is SQIVND (reference sequence). The CDR3 is 12 residues long. V was clipped by 4 bases and J by 5 bases, with 8 bases between them.

V gene TRBV30 combines with J gene TRBJ1-2; D unclear. The CDR3 spans 13 residues. CDR1 GTSNPN and CDR2 SVGIG come from the germline V gene (reference sequence). V was pared by 1 base and J by 5 bases, with 11 bases between. The CDR3 DNA reads as TGTGCCTGGAGTGAACAGCCCGCTTATGGCTACACCTTC. It is translated as CAWSEQPAYGYTF. The full variable domain, with the rest looked up from reference TRBV30 and TRBJ1-2, is SQTIHQWPATLVQPVGSPLSLECTVEGTSNPNLYWYRQAAGRGLQLLFYSVGIGQISSEVPQNLSASRPQDRQFILSSKKLLLSDSGFYLCAWSEQPAYGYTFGSGTRLTVV.

The chain couples TRBV7-2 to TRBJ2-3; 9 bases line up with TRBD2. V dropped 1 base and J dropped 0; count of bases not matched to a gene: 2. The germline V gene encodes CDR1 SGHTA and CDR2 FQGNSA. This CDR3 has 16 amino acids. The CDR3 loop reads CASSLEAGGSTDTQYF. The CDR3 DNA follows: TGTGCCAGCAGCTTAGAAGCGGGGGGTAGCACAGATACGCAGTATTTT.